The present T cell receptor beta chain was sequenced within a study of T cells in tuberculosis. Study-level findings and limits: Selection depended on which cryopreserved specimens were available.

Only in-frame clones appear in the TCRdb table, and some are missing; sequencing was by immunoSEQ multiplex PCR. The table lists tens of thousands of clones, under 98% of them singletons. A remark on this clone: The antigen remains undetermined.

The ends lost 2 bases at V and 4 bases at J; junction bases unmatched: 7. Germline V CDR1 and CDR2: MRHNA, SNTAGT. The CDR3 totals 16 residues. Sample: PBMCs. This TCR came from a donor aged 10 to 29 with latent tuberculosis or without tuberculosis infection. This chain joins TRBV6-4 and TRBJ2-3; 9 bases line up with TRBD2. CDR3 loop: CASSDQAGGPPDTQYF. Here the CDR3 DNA reads TGTGCCAGCAGTGACCAAGCGGGAGGCCCCCCAGATACGCAGTATTTT.